This TCR beta chain was captured in a study of blood T cell repertoires in COVID-19. Whole-study context: Acute-phase and convalescent COVID-19 samples originated in the United States, Italy and Spain. T cells, B-cell-depleted T cells, or PBMCs provided the cDNA or gDNA that served as material.

V was trimmed by 3 bases and J by 7 bases, leaving 12 bases between them. Germline V gene lookup returns CDR1 SGHVS and CDR2 FQNEAQ. CDR3 length equals 13 residues. Per the original methods: Reference gene primer amplification yielded estimated nucleated cell counts. Clones were sequenced by immunoSEQ multiplex PCR, and TCRdb holds only the in-frame ones, with some missing. V, J and clone size were drawn from that table, and D and trimming were deduced from the DNA. The data show around 190,000 clones, with about 88% seen just once and about 5% held by the top ten. This clonotype originated in a woman of 80 years or more with acute or convalescent COVID-19. Material: peripheral blood. This chain links TRBV7-8 with TRBJ1-2; tentative D call: TRBD1 (5 bases). The CDR3 spells CASSFAGYAGYTF. The CDR3 DNA reads as TGTGCCAGCAGCTTCGCAGGGTATGCTGGCTACACCTTC.